Presented here are 20 T cell receptor beta chains from one specimen sequenced in a study of cytotoxic CD8 clonotypes in ibrutinib-treated CLL. TCRdb's copy holds only in-frame clones and misses some; the assay was immunoSEQ multiplex PCR. The sample has roughly 24,000 clones; less than 80% are singletons. Sequences were derived from PBMCs, sampled before ibrutinib treatment. Source of these receptors: a human donor with chronic lymphocytic leukemia.

J is TRBJ1-1 and V is TRBV19; TRBD1 agrees at 9 bases. V shed 5 bases and J 4 bases; nucleotides not matched to a gene: 8. Germline V gene sequence: CDR1 LNHDA, CDR2 SQIVND (reference sequence). This CDR3 is 15 amino acids long. DNA of the CDR3: TGTGCCAGTAGTGGAAACAGGGGGCGGGTCACTGAAGCTTTCTTT. Its protein is CASSGNRGRVTEAFF.

V and J are TRBV18 and TRBJ2-7, with D maybe TRBD1 (6 bases). This CDR3 comprises 12 residues. Trimming removed 3 bases at V and 9 bases at J, with 12 bases between. Germline V gene lookup returns CDR1 KGHSH and CDR2 LQKENI. CDR3 in amino acids: CASSPSTGGQYF. The DNA of the CDR3 is TGTGCCAGCTCACCTTCGACAGGAGGGCAGTACTTC.

The chain carries TRBV11-2 and TRBJ2-2; D ambiguous. This CDR3 is 14 amino acids long. V was pared by 4 bases and J by 1 base, with 7 bases between. Germline V gene lookup returns CDR1 SGHAT and CDR2 FQNNGV. The CDR3 spells CASSSVGNTGELFF. Written as DNA, the CDR3 is TGTGCCAGCAGCTCTGTAGGGAACACCGGGGAGCTGTTTTTT.

This chain joins TRBV28 and TRBJ2-7; TRBD2 aligns across 14 bases. CDR1 and CDR2 (germline): MDHEN, SYDVKM. Trimming removed 1 base from V and 12 bases from J; junction bases left unmatched: 8. The CDR3 spans 15 residues. In DNA, the CDR3 is TGTGCCAGCAGTTTATTGGCCGGGACTAGCGGGAGAGTGTACTTC. This codes for CASSLLAGTSGRVYF.

The chain uses TRBV2 and TRBJ2-3; D is tentatively TRBD1 or TRBD2 (5 bases each). CDR3 length equals 15 residues. The germline V gene has CDR1 SNHLY and CDR2 FYNNEI. Trimming removed 3 bases at V and 0 bases at J, with 10 bases between. Written as DNA, the CDR3 is TGTGCCAGCAGTGATGGGGGAGACAGCACAGATACGCAGTATTTT. Protein product: CASSDGGDSTDTQYF.

The V call is TRBV4-3, the J call TRBJ2-3; 7 bases agree with TRBD1. V dropped 4 bases and J dropped 4; count of bases not matched to a gene: 8. Per germline, CDR1 LGHNA and CDR2 YSLEER. The CDR3 extends over 15 amino acids. The CDR3 sequence is CASSLKGGRADTQYF. The CDR3 DNA reads TGCGCCAGCAGCCTCAAAGGGGGCAGGGCAGATACGCAGTATTTT.

The genes are TRBV11-2 and TRBJ2-5; D unclear. Trimming left V 1 base short and J 5 bases short, with 14 bases between. The CDR3 has 15 amino acids. The germline CDR1 and CDR2 sequences are SGHAT and FQNNGV. The CDR3 nucleotides are TGTGCCAGCAGCTTAGGCCCCGCCTTAGGGGAGACCCAGTACTTC. This sequence encodes CASSLGPALGETQYF.

The V call is TRBV19, the J call TRBJ2-7; D is possibly TRBD2 (7 bases). Germline V gives CDR1 LNHDA, CDR2 SQIVND (reference sequence). CDR3 size: 15 residues. The V end lost 6 bases, the J end lost 3 bases, and 18 bases lay between the germline ends. The CDR3 sequence: CASSREGGRFYEQYF. The CDR3 nucleotides are TGTGCCAGTAGCAGAGAGGGGGGGCGCTTCTACGAGCAGTACTTC.

The CDR3 DNA follows: TGTGCCAGCAGCCCTGGGACTAGCGGGAGGGATAATGAGCAGTTCTTC. Translation: CASSPGTSGRDNEQFF. This chain joins TRBV11-1 and TRBJ2-1; 16 bases agree with TRBD2. From germline, CDR1 is SGHAT and CDR2 FQDESV (reference sequence). The CDR3 totals 16 residues. J was trimmed by 7 bases and V by 5 bases; bases with no gene match: 5.

The chain is built from TRBV14 and TRBJ2-1; TRBD2 matches at 10 bases. The CDR3 spans 16 residues. J gave up 9 bases and V 1 base, and 9 bases lay outside the gene matches. CDR1 and CDR2 (germline): SGHDN, FVKESK. DNA of the CDR3: TGTGCCAGCAGCCAAGGGGCTAGCGGGAGAGGGGGTGAGCAGTTCTTC. Its protein product is CASSQGASGRGGEQFF.

The chain links TRBV6-1 to TRBJ2-7, with D hard to call. CDR1 is MNHNS and CDR2 is SASEGT in the germline V gene. CDR3 length equals 16 residues. Trimming stripped 4 bases from V and 7 bases from J, with 23 bases between. CDR3 region: CASSVGRTSLIREQYF. CDR3 DNA: TGTGCCAGCAGTGTCGGTAGGACGTCACTCATTCGGGAGCAGTACTTC.

This chain connects TRBV9 to TRBJ2-3; 11 bases fit TRBD2. CDR3 length: 16 residues. The J segment lost 2 bases and the V segment lost 3 bases, leaving 5 bases of the junction unmatched. The germline gives CDR1 SGDLS, CDR2 YYNGEE. The CDR3 is CASSALLAGDTDTQYF. The CDR3, as DNA: TGTGCCAGCAGCGCCCTACTAGCGGGAGACACAGATACGCAGTATTTT.

V is TRBV27 and J is TRBJ2-2; perhaps TRBD2 as D (6 bases). There are 16 residues in the CDR3. Germline V gene data show CDR1 as MNHEY and CDR2 as SMNVEV (reference sequence). V shed 7 bases and J shed 4 bases, with 19 bases lying between them. As DNA, the CDR3 is TGTGCCAGCAAACCCCAGAATTTGGGAGGCACCGGGGAGCTGTTTTTT. It codes for CASKPQNLGGTGELFF.

This clone turned up a few times. J is TRBJ1-1 and V is TRBV28; D gene uncertain. Germline V gene lookup returns CDR1 MDHEN and CDR2 SYDVKM. The CDR3 is 12 residues long. The V end lost 2 bases, the J end lost 10 bases, and 11 bases lay between the germline ends. In DNA, the CDR3 is TGTGCCAGCAGTTTAAGGTGGGCCGGAGCTTTCTTT. Translated, it gives CASSLRWAGAFF. Combining the CDR3 with reference TRBV28 and TRBJ1-1 gives the whole variable domain DVKVTQSSRYLVKRTGEKVFLECVQDMDHENMFWYRQDPGLGLRLIYFSYDVKMKEKGDIPEGYSVSREKKERFSLILESASTNQTSMYLCASSLRWAGAFFGQGTRLTVV.

The rearrangement joins TRBV30 to TRBJ1-1; 10 bases agree with TRBD1. Germline V CDR1 and CDR2: GTSNPN, SVGIG (reference sequence). The CDR3 sequence is 16 residues long. With V trimmed by 3 bases and J by 3 bases, 10 bases remained unmatched. Here the CDR3 reads CAWRARDRGPYTEAFF. The CDR3, as DNA: TGTGCCTGGAGGGCCCGAGACAGGGGGCCGTACACTGAAGCTTTCTTT. Looking up the rest from reference TRBV30 and TRBJ1-1 gives the full variable domain: SQTIHQWPATLVQPVGSPLSLECTVEGTSNPNLYWYRQAAGRGLQLLFYSVGIGQISSEVPQNLSASRPQDRQFILSSKKLLLSDSGFYLCAWRARDRGPYTEAFFGQGTRLTVV.

This clone has just a few counts. V gene TRBV4-2 combines with J gene TRBJ1-5, with D possibly being TRBD1 (5 bases). CDR3 size: 16 residues. V gave up 0 bases and J gave up 4 bases, with 13 bases separating them. The germline V gene has CDR1 LGHNA and CDR2 YNFKEQ. The CDR3 nucleotides are TGTGCCAGCAGCCAAGACGGCGAGACAGATAATCAGCCCCAGCATTTT. Translation: CASSQDGETDNQPQHF.

The chain carries TRBV10-3 and TRBJ2-1, with D possibly being TRBD1 or TRBD2 (5 bases each). V lost 7 bases to trimming and J lost 5 bases, with 15 bases between them. The CDR3 is 14 residues long. Germline V lookup: CDR1 ENHRY, CDR2 SYGVKD. As DNA, the CDR3 is TGTGCCATCACCGGGACGGGGCAGGACAATGAGCAGTTCTTC. Its translation: CAITGTGQDNEQFF.

The rearrangement joins TRBV5-6 to TRBJ1-1; 8 bases agree with TRBD1. V shed 4 bases and J 1 base; nucleotides not matched to a gene: 15. CDR3 length: 18 amino acids. The germline V gene has CDR1 SGHDT and CDR2 YYEEEE. In DNA form, the CDR3 reads TGTGCCAGCAGCCGCCGTACAGGGGGAAACAGAAGGAACACTGAAGCTTTCTTT. Amino acid sequence: CASSRRTGGNRRNTEAFF.

The chain recombines TRBV6-6 with TRBJ2-1; the match to TRBD2 covers 7 bases. Germline V gene sequence: CDR1 MNHNY, CDR2 SVGAGI (reference sequence). This CDR3 spans 12 amino acids. Losses at the gene ends were 10 bases for V and 8 bases for J; bases not matched to a gene: 8. DNA of the CDR3: TGTGCCACTAGCGGAACCGGGCATGAGCAGTTCTTC. This codes for CATSGTGHEQFF.

The chain couples TRBV28 to TRBJ2-7, with unresolved D. The V gene lost 3 bases and the J gene lost 4 bases, with 4 bases spanning the gap. The CDR3 consists of 11 residues. The V gene's germline CDR1 is MDHEN and CDR2 SYDVKM. The chain's CDR3 is CASSLVYEQYF. Written as DNA, the CDR3 is TGTGCCAGCAGTTTGGTATACGAGCAGTACTTC.